Below are 20 T cell receptor beta chains sequenced from a single sample in a study of technical replicates of blood from a handful of donors. The protocol was immunoSEQ multiplex PCR, while the TCRdb copy is restricted to in-frame clones and leaves out a portion. Counted here are about 84,000 clones, 95% to 98% occurring once; the ten biggest clones make up more than 0.15%. The sample was T cells isolated from PBMCs. Receptors were obtained from a human donor in good health.

J is TRBJ1-1 and V is TRBV2, with TRBD1 identical over 8 bases. With 6 bases clipped from V and 0 bases from J, the junction kept 15 bases outside the gene matches. Germline CDR1 SNHLY, CDR2 FYNNEI. The CDR3 has 18 amino acids. CDR3 residues: CASRKTGGLTRMNTEAFF. The CDR3 DNA is TGTGCCAGCAGAAAAACAGGGGGACTGACGCGAATGAACACTGAAGCTTTCTTT.

The chain is built from TRBV19 and TRBJ2-1, with 10 bases aligning to TRBD1. The CDR3 has 16 residues. Trimming at V came to 10 bases and at J to 7 bases, leaving 16 bases not matched to a gene. Germline V CDR1 and CDR2: LNHDA, SQIVND (reference sequence). As DNA, the CDR3 is TGTGCCACCGCGTACAAACCGGGACAGGGGTATAATGAGCAGTTCTTC. This gives the protein CATAYKPGQGYNEQFF. The variable domain in full, completed from reference TRBV19 and TRBJ2-1, reads DGGITQSPKYLFRKEGQNVTLSCEQNLNHDAMYWYRQDPGQGLRLIYYSQIVNDFQKGDIAEGYSVSREKKESFPLTVTSAQKNPTAFYLCATAYKPGQGYNEQFFGPGTRLTVL.

The chain employs TRBV6-1 and TRBJ2-4, with D possibly TRBD2 on 5 matching bases. Germline V gene lookup returns CDR1 MNHNS and CDR2 SASEGT. V was shortened by 6 bases and J by 6 bases, with 9 bases between the two germline ends. The CDR3 has 12 amino acids. The CDR3, as DNA: TGTGCCAGCAGCCTAGGAGGAAACATTCAGTACTTC. Protein sequence: CASSLGGNIQYF.

The CDR3 loop reads CASSARGGSTDTQYF. CDR3 DNA: TGTGCCAGCAGTGCCCGGGGGGGGTCCACAGATACGCAGTATTTT. The gene calls are TRBV6-1 and TRBJ2-3, with TRBD2 identical over 8 bases. V dropped 4 bases and J dropped 2; count of bases not matched to a gene: 5. The germline V gene encodes CDR1 MNHNS and CDR2 SASEGT. The CDR3 is 15 residues long.

This clone appeared a single time. This sequence joins TRBV11-2 and TRBJ2-1; the D is unclear. V dropped 3 bases and J dropped 7 bases, with 13 bases sitting between them. Germline V gene sequence: CDR1 SGHAT, CDR2 FQNNGV. CDR3 size: 14 residues. The CDR3 DNA reads TGTGCCAGCAGCTTTTCTCCCGGGTATAATGAGCAGTTCTTC. The encoded protein is CASSFSPGYNEQFF.

For the CDR3, the DNA is TGTGCCAGCAGCGGCCAGGGTCGGGAGCAGTACTTC. Protein sequence: CASSGQGREQYF. The V gene is TRBV9, the J gene TRBJ2-7; weak D call: TRBD1 (5 bases). The length of the CDR3 is 12 residues. V was trimmed by 3 bases and J by 7 bases, leaving 11 bases between them. Germline CDR1 and CDR2: SGDLS and YYNGEE.

The rearrangement links TRBV19 to TRBJ2-2; possible D gene TRBD1, 5 bases. Trimming removed 3 bases at V and 6 bases at J, with 8 bases between. CDR3 length: 13 residues. The germline V gene has CDR1 LNHDA and CDR2 SQIVND (reference sequence). CDR3 residues: CASSIAGPGELFF. In DNA form, the CDR3 reads TGTGCCAGTAGTATCGCAGGGCCCGGGGAGCTGTTTTTT. The variable domain in full, completed from reference TRBV19 and TRBJ2-2, reads DGGITQSPKYLFRKEGQNVTLSCEQNLNHDAMYWYRQDPGQGLRLIYYSQIVNDFQKGDIAEGYSVSREKKESFPLTVTSAQKNPTAFYLCASSIAGPGELFFGEGSRLTVL.

The CDR3 loop reads CASSLDEYTEAFF. The CDR3 nucleotides read TGTGCCAGCAGCTTGGACGAGTACACTGAAGCTTTCTTT. This rearrangement joins TRBV5-4 to TRBJ1-1, with no clear D. Germline V lookup: CDR1 SGHNT, CDR2 YYREEE (reference sequence). V lost 0 bases and J lost 3, with 6 bases in between. This CDR3 contains 13 residues.

The chain combines TRBV6-5 with TRBJ2-3; a weak D match, TRBD2 (6 bases). In germline, CDR1 is MNHEY, CDR2 SVGAGI. With 7 bases removed from V and 4 bases from J, the gap between germline ends came to 15 bases. The CDR3 contains 14 residues. This CDR3 is CASKAAGRADTQYF. For the CDR3, the DNA is TGTGCCAGCAAAGCGGCGGGAAGGGCAGATACGCAGTATTTT.

The CDR3 DNA reads as TGCAGCGTTGATCCCCGCACTGAAGCTTTCTTT. Protein sequence: CSVDPRTEAFF. The chain carries TRBV29-1 and TRBJ1-1; no clear D gene. CDR1 SQVTM and CDR2 ANQGSEA come from the germline V gene. CDR3 length: 11 amino acids. V was cut by 3 bases and J by 4 bases, with 6 bases left in between.

The rearrangement joins TRBV2 to TRBJ2-5; possibly TRBD2 for D (6 bases). The J call is uncertain, as TRBJ2-7 better fits the DNA end. In germline, CDR1 is SNHLY, CDR2 FYNNEI. This CDR3 is 15 amino acids long. CDR3 bases: TGTGCCAGCAGGGTACCGGGAGCTTCTAACTACGAGCAGTACTTC. Protein: CASRVPGASNYEQYF.

The V call is TRBV5-4, the J call TRBJ2-2; 11 nucleotides agree with TRBD2. After removal of 4 bases from V and 7 bases from J, the junction contained 6 bases not matched to a gene. CDR1 is SGHNT, CDR2 YYREEE, per germline (reference sequence). The CDR3 runs to 15 residues. CDR3 in DNA: TGTGCCAGCAGCGACGGGACTAGCGGCCGCGGGGAGCTGTTTTTT. Translated: CASSDGTSGRGELFF.

For the CDR3, the DNA is TGTGCCAGCAGTCGCGGGGTACAGGGGAGATACGAGCAGTACTTC. Translated, it gives CASSRGVQGRYEQYF. The rearrangement links TRBV28 to TRBJ2-7; the D gene is possibly TRBD1 (7 bases). Per germline, CDR1 MDHEN and CDR2 SYDVKM. With 5 bases removed from V and 4 bases from J, the gap between germline ends came to 18 bases. The length of the CDR3 is 15 residues.

This CDR3 reads CASSYEAGGSYEQYF. The CDR3 bases are TGTGCCAGCAGTTACGAAGCGGGAGGGTCCTACGAGCAGTACTTC. The J gene is TRBJ2-7, the V gene TRBV6-5; 10 bases map to TRBD2. Per the germline V gene, CDR1 is MNHEY and CDR2 is SVGAGI. The J segment lost 1 base and the V segment lost 2 bases, leaving 2 bases of the junction unmatched. The CDR3 loop spans 15 amino acids.

The chain uses TRBV19 and TRBJ2-7, with unresolved D. V lost 3 bases and J lost 4, with 10 bases in between. CDR1 and CDR2 (germline): LNHDA, SQIVND (reference sequence). The CDR3 has 13 residues. This chain's CDR3 is CASSMAGAYEQYF. In nucleotides, the CDR3 is TGTGCCAGTAGTATGGCCGGAGCGTACGAGCAGTACTTC.

The rearrangement links TRBV29-1 to TRBJ2-3; weak D call: TRBD1 (5 bases). The CDR3 consists of 14 residues. The germline V gene encodes CDR1 SQVTM and CDR2 ANQGSEA. Trimming left V 4 bases short and J 4 bases short, with 15 bases between. CDR3 in amino acids: CSVVLAGPADTQYF. The CDR3 region has the DNA TGCAGCGTTGTATTAGCAGGGCCGGCAGATACGCAGTATTTT.

This clone was seen only once. The gene calls are TRBV7-9 and TRBJ1-1, with TRBD1 as a possible D gene (6 bases). The CDR3 is 15 residues long. Trimming took off 3 bases at V and 0 bases at J, with 11 bases between the two ends. Germline CDR1 and CDR2: SEHNR and FQNEAQ (reference sequence). For the CDR3, the DNA is TGTGCCAGCAGCTTCCACAGGGTACTGAACACTGAAGCTTTCTTT. As protein: CASSFHRVLNTEAFF.

The rearrangement joins TRBV6-4 to TRBJ2-1; 13 bases line up with TRBD2. Germline lookup yields CDR1 MRHNA and CDR2 SNTAGT. The CDR3 runs to 14 residues. Germline trimming cut 3 bases from V and 7 bases from J; bases unmatched to any gene: 0. This chain's CDR3 is CASSELAGGNEQFF. The CDR3 DNA sequence: TGTGCCAGCAGTGAACTAGCGGGAGGGAATGAGCAGTTCTTC.

The chain couples TRBV2 to TRBJ1-6; D is unclear. The CDR3 has 14 residues. CDR1 and CDR2 (germline): SNHLY, FYNNEI. V gave up 6 bases and J gave up 7 bases, with 13 bases separating them. CDR3 sequence (DNA): TGTGCCAGCAGCGGACTTCAGGCCAATTCACCCCTCCACTTT. Translating gives CASSGLQANSPLHF.

This clone was recorded once. The genes are TRBV6-5 and TRBJ1-3, with D hard to call. Germline CDR1 MNHEY, CDR2 SVGAGI. This CDR3 contains 16 residues. The ends were cut back, 0 bases at V and 1 base at J, with 10 bases in the middle. The chain's CDR3 is CASSYSRFKSGNTIYF. CDR3 in DNA: TGTGCCAGCAGTTACTCGCGCTTTAAATCTGGAAACACCATATATTTT.